The present TCR beta chain was sequenced within a study of CD8 T cells in ankylosing spondylitis. Whole-study findings and limits: Some motif variants had been reported before (in reactive arthritis synovial fluid and blood). It was reported that disease-linked clones were significantly enriched in matched ankylosing spondylitis synovial fluid. Researchers report that disease-linked clones proved CD8+ and relatively rare in peripheral blood. A motif in TCR beta, a set of eight or nine highly homologous variants, appeared characteristic of ankylosing spondylitis blood.

The germline CDR1 and CDR2 sequences are MNHEY and SMNVEV (reference sequence). This CDR3 has 13 amino acids. V was trimmed by 4 bases and J by 2 bases, leaving 7 bases between them. Quantitative 5'-RACE with molecular barcodes produced the TCR beta libraries. TCRdb fed the 5' RACE reads into MiXCR, producing one record per CDR3 protein. The sample yields more than 500,000 distinct CDR3 sequences, about 5% seen once. This clonotype was counted ten times or more. Its antigen is unknown. The genes are TRBV27 and TRBJ2-3; the D is unclear. The sample taken for sequencing was blood, either unsorted or a sorted T cell fraction (not recorded which). The origin of this receptor is a male donor with ankylosing spondylitis. CDR3 region: CASSYGPTDTQYF. CDR3 nucleotides: TGTGCCAGCAGTTATGGTCCCACAGATACGCAGTATTTT.